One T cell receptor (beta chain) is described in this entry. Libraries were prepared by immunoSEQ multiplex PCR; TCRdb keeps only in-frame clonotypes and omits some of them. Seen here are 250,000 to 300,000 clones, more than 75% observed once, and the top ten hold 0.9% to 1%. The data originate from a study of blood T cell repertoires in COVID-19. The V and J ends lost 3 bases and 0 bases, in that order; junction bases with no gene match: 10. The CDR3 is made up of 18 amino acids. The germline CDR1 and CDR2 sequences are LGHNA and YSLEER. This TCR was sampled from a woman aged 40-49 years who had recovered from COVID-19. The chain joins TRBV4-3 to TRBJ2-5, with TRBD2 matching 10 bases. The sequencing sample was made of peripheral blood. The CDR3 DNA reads TGCGCCAGCAGCCAGGCCCCTAGCGGGAGCCTGTACCAAGAGACCCAGTACTTC. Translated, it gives CASSQAPSGSLYQETQYF.